The 8 T cell receptor beta chains below come from one sample, sequenced in a study of CD8 T cells in Susac syndrome. An amount of RNA that ranged from roughly 0.45 to 1 ug was reverse transcribed with random hexamers. MiXCR, applied by TCRdb to the immunoSEQ multiplex PCR reads, yields one record per CDR3 protein. This sample has 95,000 to 150,000 distinct CDR3 sequences; roughly 94% occur once, and the top ten carry more than 0.25%. Sample: CD8+ T cells from PBMCs. The receptor set was obtained from a human donor with Susac syndrome.

The chain has TRBV29-1 and TRBJ2-5; D is possibly TRBD1 (6 bases). The V gene lost 6 bases and the J gene lost 5 bases, with 19 bases spanning the gap. CDR1 and CDR2 (germline): SQVTM, ANQGSEA. The CDR3 loop spans 14 amino acids. The CDR3 nucleotides are TGCAGCGTCGTTTACAGGGCCCAGGGGGAGACCCAGTACTTC. Encoded protein: CSVVYRAQGETQYF.

J is TRBJ2-1 and V is TRBV29-1, with D possibly called TRBD1 or TRBD2 (6 bases each). The CDR3 spans 12 residues. CDR1 and CDR2 from the germline V gene are SQVTM and ANQGSEA. Trimming took 4 bases from V and 10 from J, leaving 14 bases between them. CDR3 in amino acids: CSVAPEGVEQFF. CDR3 sequence (DNA): TGCAGCGTTGCCCCGGAGGGGGTGGAGCAGTTCTTC.

The rearrangement joins TRBV15 to TRBJ1-1; D unresolved. The germline CDR1 and CDR2 sequences are LNHNV and YYDKDF (reference sequence). Trimming left V 3 bases short and J 8 bases short, with 16 bases between. This CDR3 is 14 amino acids long. The CDR3 loop reads CATSSPSRGREAFF. As DNA, the CDR3 is TGTGCCACCAGCAGCCCCTCCCGCGGGCGGGAAGCTTTCTTT. The whole variable domain, filled in from reference TRBV15 and TRBJ1-1, reads DAMVIQNPRYQVTQFGKPVTLSCSQTLNHNVMYWYQQKSSQAPKLLFHYYDKDFNNEADTPDNFQSRRPNTSFCFLDIRSPGLGDTAMYLCATSSPSRGREAFFGQGTRLTVV.

This chain connects TRBV9 to TRBJ2-2; 11 nucleotides match TRBD2. The CDR3 has 15 residues. Germline CDR1 is SGDLS and CDR2 is YYNGEE. Unmatched junction bases numbered 2, after V lost 0 bases and J lost 7 bases. This chain's CDR3 is CASSVETSGGGELFF. In DNA form, the CDR3 reads TGTGCCAGCAGCGTAGAAACTAGCGGGGGCGGGGAGCTGTTTTTT.

The J gene is TRBJ1-2, the V gene TRBV29-1, with D possibly TRBD1 on 5 matching bases. Germline V CDR1 and CDR2: SQVTM, ANQGSEA. The CDR3 sequence is 14 residues long. The ends were cut back, 6 bases at V and 4 bases at J, with 18 bases in the middle. The CDR3 loop is CSVTTGRRGYGYTF. CDR3 coding DNA: TGCAGCGTGACGACGGGACGCCGGGGCTATGGCTACACCTTC. The whole variable domain, filled in from reference TRBV29-1 and TRBJ1-2, reads SAVISQKPSRDICQRGTSLTIQCQVDSQVTMMFWYRQQPGQSLTLIATANQGSEATYESGFVIDKFPISRPNLTFSTLTVSNMSPEDSSIYLCSVTTGRRGYGYTFGSGTRLTVV.

This chain joins TRBV15 and TRBJ2-7; TRBD2 matches at 8 bases. The CDR3 consists of 16 residues. With V trimmed by 5 bases and J by 1 base, 10 bases remained unmatched. Germline assignment: CDR1 LNHNV and CDR2 YYDKDF (reference sequence). CDR3: CATSPGGWGSSYEQYF. CDR3 in DNA: TGTGCCACCAGCCCGGGAGGGTGGGGCAGTTCCTACGAGCAGTACTTC.

V is TRBV7-9 and J is TRBJ2-7; D not resolved. Germline V lookup: CDR1 SEHNR, CDR2 FQNEAQ (reference sequence). The CDR3 totals 15 residues. V was cut by 0 bases and J by 1 base, with 10 bases left in between. CDR3: CASSLAAGTSYEQYF. The CDR3 DNA sequence: TGTGCCAGCAGCTTAGCCGCCGGCACTTCCTACGAGCAGTACTTC.

CDR3 region: CASSVGISTGVGNEQFF. The CDR3 DNA follows: TGTGCCAGCAGCGTAGGGATCTCGACAGGGGTTGGGAATGAGCAGTTCTTC. V and J are TRBV9 and TRBJ2-1; TRBD1 matches at 8 bases. CDR3 length: 17 residues. Germline-derived CDR1 and CDR2 are SGDLS and YYNGEE. Germline trimming cut 0 bases from V and 7 bases from J; bases unmatched to any gene: 12.